This T cell receptor beta chain was identified in a study of shared clonotypes between healthy human individuals. The method was immunoSEQ multiplex PCR; TCRdb's version includes in-frame clones alone and lacks a portion of them. The table has hundreds of thousands of clones, approximately 95% seen once. As defined, naive CD8 cells were CD45RO-negative and positively selected for CCR7, with terminally differentiated effector memory CD45RA+ cells excluded. J was trimmed by 6 bases and V by 4 bases; bases with no gene match: 14. The CDR3 runs to 16 residues. Germline-derived CDR1 and CDR2 are MNHEY and SMNVEV (reference sequence).

The chain recombines TRBV27 with TRBJ2-7; 8 bases are shared with TRBD2. This TCR derives from a woman in her twenties or thirties in good health. The sequencing input was naive CD8+ T cells sorted from blood. CDR3 region: CASSSGLWREASEQYF. DNA of the CDR3: TGTGCCAGCAGTTCCGGACTGTGGCGGGAGGCCAGCGAGCAGTACTTC.